A selection of T cell receptor beta chains follows, all from one sample in a study of early T cells in non-severe SARS-CoV-2 infection. Via MiXCR, TCRdb re-called the 5' RACE reads, giving one row per CDR3 protein. The sample comprises over 55,000 distinct CDR3 sequences, around 11% of which are singletons, and about 2.5% rests with the top ten. The sequenced sample was whole blood, obtained at baseline. Receptors were obtained from an adult who was a healthcare worker with PCR-confirmed SARS-CoV-2 infection or an uninfected control (not recorded which). Each CDR3 is given with its conserved first and last residue. Each record gives: J gene, V gene, clone size, D gene, CDR3 DNA, CDR3 protein. The D gene is left open where the match is weak. Expanded clones get a size class; other rows say once, few or many, or leave the size out.

j_call: TRBJ2-3; v_call: TRBV28; clone_size: few; d_call: .; cdr3_nt: TGTGCCAGCAGTTTACCCAGACAGTTGGTCGGCACAGATACGCAGTATTTT; cdr3_aa: CASSLPRQLVGTDTQYF
j_call: TRBJ2-3; v_call: TRBV11-1; clone_size: .; d_call: .; cdr3_nt: TGTGCCAGCAGCTCCCTTCTGGGGGAAGATACGCAGTATTTT; cdr3_aa: CASSSLLGEDTQYF
j_call: TRBJ2-2; v_call: TRBV6-1; clone_size: few; d_call: TRBD1; cdr3_nt: TGTGCCAGCAGTGAAGGCAGGGGGTACACCGGGGAGCTGTTTTTT; cdr3_aa: CASSEGRGYTGELFF
j_call: TRBJ2-7; v_call: TRBV7-2; clone_size: many; d_call: TRBD2; cdr3_nt: TGTGCCAGCAGCTTAGGTCTGCCGAGACTAGCTGAGCAGTACTTC; cdr3_aa: CASSLGLPRLAEQYF
j_call: TRBJ2-3; v_call: TRBV18; clone_size: many; d_call: TRBD2; cdr3_nt: TGTGCCAGCTCACCAGTAGCGGGGCCCATCGATACGCAGTATTTT; cdr3_aa: CASSPVAGPIDTQYF
j_call: TRBJ2-3; v_call: TRBV11-2; clone_size: .; d_call: .; cdr3_nt: TGTGCCAGCACGTATCCCCCCGCGCGGGGTGTTGGGGCCACAGATACGCAGTATTTT; cdr3_aa: CASTYPPARGVGATDTQYF
j_call: TRBJ2-4; v_call: TRBV28; clone_size: many; d_call: .; cdr3_nt: TGTGCCAGCAGATCAAGTGTAGCCAAAAACATTCAGTACTTC; cdr3_aa: CASRSSVAKNIQYF
j_call: TRBJ1-6; v_call: TRBV5-1; clone_size: many; d_call: .; cdr3_nt: TGCGCCAGCAGCTCGGGACCGACGAATTCACCCCTCCACTTT; cdr3_aa: CASSSGPTNSPLHF
j_call: TRBJ2-1; v_call: TRBV18; clone_size: .; d_call: .; cdr3_nt: TGTGCCAGCTCATCCCGGGACCAAAATGAGCAGTTCTTC; cdr3_aa: CASSSRDQNEQFF
j_call: TRBJ1-1; v_call: TRBV6-5; clone_size: .; d_call: TRBD1; cdr3_nt: TGTGCCAGCAGCCCAGGGGGACATAGAGCTTTCTTT; cdr3_aa: CASSPGGHRAFF
j_call: TRBJ2-7; v_call: TRBV4-2; clone_size: .; d_call: TRBD1; cdr3_nt: TGTGCCAGCAGCCCTCGGACAGGCGGGTACGAGCAGTACTTC; cdr3_aa: CASSPRTGGYEQYF
j_call: TRBJ2-3; v_call: TRBV7-2; clone_size: few; d_call: .; cdr3_nt: TGTGCCAGCAGCTTAGAGACCGGGCCAAAGAGGGGTACGCAGTATTTT; cdr3_aa: CASSLETGPKRGTQYF
j_call: TRBJ1-2; v_call: TRBV7-9; clone_size: many; d_call: .; cdr3_nt: TGTGCCAGCAGCCAAAAGGGGGGCGGACTCTATGGCTACACCTTC; cdr3_aa: CASSQKGGGLYGYTF
j_call: TRBJ2-1; v_call: TRBV6-2/TRBV6-3; clone_size: .; d_call: TRBD1; cdr3_nt: TGTGCCAGCAGGCACAGGGGCAATGAGCAGTTCTTC; cdr3_aa: CASRHRGNEQFF
j_call: TRBJ1-1; v_call: TRBV3-1; clone_size: .; d_call: .; cdr3_nt: TGTGCCAGCAGCCACCAGACGGGGACGAACACTGAAGCTTTCTTT; cdr3_aa: CASSHQTGTNTEAFF
j_call: TRBJ2-5; v_call: TRBV11-2; clone_size: many; d_call: TRBD1; cdr3_nt: TGTGCCAGCAGCTTAGCGGGGACAGCCCAGTACTTC; cdr3_aa: CASSLAGTAQYF
j_call: TRBJ1-3; v_call: TRBV12-3/TRBV12-4; clone_size: many; d_call: .; cdr3_nt: TGTGCCAGCAGGGCGGGAGGTGGAAACACCATATATTTT; cdr3_aa: CASRAGGGNTIYF
j_call: TRBJ1-1; v_call: TRBV7-3; clone_size: .; d_call: .; cdr3_nt: TGTGCCAGCGCATACAGGGCCGGGGCTGAAGCTTTCTTT; cdr3_aa: CASAYRAGAEAFF
j_call: TRBJ1-4; v_call: TRBV18; clone_size: .; d_call: .; cdr3_nt: TGTGCCAGCTCACCGGGACTGAGAGAAAAACTGTTTTTT; cdr3_aa: CASSPGLREKLFF
j_call: TRBJ2-4; v_call: TRBV12-3/TRBV12-4; clone_size: .; d_call: TRBD1; cdr3_nt: TGTGCCAGCAGCCCCTCGGGGACAGTTCTAGCCAAAAACATTCAGTACTTC; cdr3_aa: CASSPSGTVLAKNIQYF
j_call: TRBJ1-5; v_call: TRBV3-1; clone_size: many; d_call: .; cdr3_nt: TGTGCCAGCAGCCAAGGGAGTGGCAATCAGCCCCAGCATTTT; cdr3_aa: CASSQGSGNQPQHF
j_call: TRBJ1-5; v_call: TRBV2; clone_size: .; d_call: .; cdr3_nt: TGTGCCAGCACGGAGGGAAGGGATGGCAATCAGCCCCAGCATTTT; cdr3_aa: CASTEGRDGNQPQHF
j_call: TRBJ2-3; v_call: TRBV4-1; clone_size: .; d_call: .; cdr3_nt: TGCGCCAGCAGCCAAGAAGTAGGTACGCAGTATTTT; cdr3_aa: CASSQEVGTQYF
j_call: TRBJ1-2; v_call: TRBV3-1; clone_size: few; d_call: .; cdr3_nt: TGTGCCAGCAGCCAAGGCGAGTACTATGGCTACACCTTC; cdr3_aa: CASSQGEYYGYTF
j_call: TRBJ2-5; v_call: TRBV29-1; clone_size: .; d_call: TRBD2; cdr3_nt: TGCAGCGGAAGTACTAGCGGGGGAAAGACCCAGTACTTC; cdr3_aa: CSGSTSGGKTQYF
j_call: TRBJ2-1; v_call: TRBV6-4; clone_size: .; d_call: TRBD2; cdr3_nt: TGTGCCAGCAGCGTTCTAGCGGGGGGGGGAGAGCAGTTCTTC; cdr3_aa: CASSVLAGGGEQFF
j_call: TRBJ1-5; v_call: TRBV7-9; clone_size: few; d_call: TRBD1; cdr3_nt: TGTGCCAGCAGCTCGGACAGGGACCACCCTAGCAATCAGCCCCAGCATTTT; cdr3_aa: CASSSDRDHPSNQPQHF
j_call: TRBJ2-7; v_call: TRBV9; clone_size: few; d_call: TRBD1; cdr3_nt: TGTGCCAGCAGCCCTGGACAGGGGCGGCCGTCCTACGAGCAGTACTTC; cdr3_aa: CASSPGQGRPSYEQYF
j_call: TRBJ1-6; v_call: TRBV2; clone_size: .; d_call: TRBD1; cdr3_nt: TGTGCCAGCATTGGGGACAGGGGGCGGGAATATTCACCCCTCCACTTT; cdr3_aa: CASIGDRGREYSPLHF
j_call: TRBJ1-1; v_call: TRBV11-2; clone_size: .; d_call: .; cdr3_nt: TGTGCCAGCAGCTTAGCCTTGAGGGACACTGAAGCTTTCTTT; cdr3_aa: CASSLALRDTEAFF
j_call: TRBJ2-3; v_call: TRBV5-1; clone_size: .; d_call: TRBD2; cdr3_nt: TGCGCCAGCAGCTGGCGGGGGGACACAGATACGCAGTATTTT; cdr3_aa: CASSWRGDTDTQYF
j_call: TRBJ1-2; v_call: TRBV28; clone_size: .; d_call: .; cdr3_nt: TGTGCCAGCAGCACAGAAGCACAGGGTGCGGGTGGCTACACCTTC; cdr3_aa: CASSTEAQGAGGYTF
j_call: TRBJ2-1; v_call: TRBV18; clone_size: .; d_call: .; cdr3_nt: TGTGCCAGCTCACCAGGCGCGGTACGGTCCTACAATGAGCAGTTCTTC; cdr3_aa: CASSPGAVRSYNEQFF